This T cell receptor (beta chain) appears in the sequencing data of a study of OX40 agonist ivuxolimab in advanced cancers. For the study at large: Dosing consisted of intravenous ivuxolimab at 0.01 to 10 mg/kg every 2 weeks.

Measured with immunoSEQ multiplex PCR; TCRdb has only the in-frame clones, and not every one. Of 70,000 to 95,000 clones in the sample, about 81% were seen once. Concerning this clone: Its specificity is not known.

Germline V gene sequence: CDR1 SGDLS, CDR2 YYNGEE. The CDR3 totals 16 residues. With V trimmed by 0 bases and J by 3 bases, 2 bases remained unmatched. Study-level results: Both CD4+ and CD8+ T cell populations in blood had undergone clonal expansion by week 6 at 0.1 to 3.0 mg/kg.

The sequence was collected from an adult with an advanced solid tumor such as melanoma, head and neck, liver or kidney cancer. The specimen was CD4+ or CD8+ T cells sorted from blood, collected in a trial of the OX40 agonist ivuxolimab. The chain carries TRBV9 and TRBJ2-1; 11 nucleotides align to TRBD1. CDR3 bases: TGTGCCAGCAGCGTAGAGGGGACAGGGGGCTACAATGAGCAGTTCTTC. Protein sequence: CASSVEGTGGYNEQFF. Supplemented by reference TRBV9 and TRBJ2-1, the full variable domain reads DSGVTQTPKHLITATGQRVTLRCSPRSGDLSVYWYQQSLDQGLQFLIQYYNGEERAKGNILERFSAQQFPDLHSELNLSSLELGDSALYFCASSVEGTGGYNEQFFGPGTRLTVL.